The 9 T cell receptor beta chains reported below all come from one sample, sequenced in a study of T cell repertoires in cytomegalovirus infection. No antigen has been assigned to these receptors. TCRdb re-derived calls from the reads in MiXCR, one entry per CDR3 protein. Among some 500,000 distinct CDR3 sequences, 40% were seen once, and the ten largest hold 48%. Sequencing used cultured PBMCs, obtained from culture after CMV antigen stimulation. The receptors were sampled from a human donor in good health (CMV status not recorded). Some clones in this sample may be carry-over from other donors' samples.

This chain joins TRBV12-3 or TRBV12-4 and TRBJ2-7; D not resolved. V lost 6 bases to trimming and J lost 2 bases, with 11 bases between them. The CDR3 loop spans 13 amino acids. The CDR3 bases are TGTGCCAGCAGCCCCTTTGTACCCTACGAGCAGTACTTC. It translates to CASSPFVPYEQYF.

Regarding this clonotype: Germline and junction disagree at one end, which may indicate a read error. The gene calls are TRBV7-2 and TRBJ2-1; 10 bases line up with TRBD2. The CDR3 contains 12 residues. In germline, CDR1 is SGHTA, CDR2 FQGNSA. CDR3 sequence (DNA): TGTGCCAGCAGCTTGACTAGCGGGCGAGGGGTCTTC. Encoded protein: CASSLTSGRGVF.

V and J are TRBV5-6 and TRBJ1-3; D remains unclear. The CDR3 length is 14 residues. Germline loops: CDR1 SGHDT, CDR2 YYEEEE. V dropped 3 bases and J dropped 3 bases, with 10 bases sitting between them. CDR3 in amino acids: CASSWGVSGNTIYF. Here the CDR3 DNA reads TGTGCCAGCAGCTGGGGTGTTAGTGGAAACACCATATATTTT.

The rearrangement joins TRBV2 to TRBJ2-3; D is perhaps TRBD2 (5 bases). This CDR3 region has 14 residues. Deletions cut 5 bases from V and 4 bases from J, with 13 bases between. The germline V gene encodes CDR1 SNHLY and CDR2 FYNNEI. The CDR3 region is CASSFSYGADTQYF. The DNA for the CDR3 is TGTGCCAGCAGTTTTTCCTACGGGGCAGATACGCAGTATTTT.

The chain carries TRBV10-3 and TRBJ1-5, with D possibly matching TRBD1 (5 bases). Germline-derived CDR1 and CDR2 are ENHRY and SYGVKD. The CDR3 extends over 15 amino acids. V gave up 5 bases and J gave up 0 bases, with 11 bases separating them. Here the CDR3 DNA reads TGTGCCATCAGTCGAACAGGTTATAGCAATCAGCCCCAGCATTTT. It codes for CAISRTGYSNQPQHF.

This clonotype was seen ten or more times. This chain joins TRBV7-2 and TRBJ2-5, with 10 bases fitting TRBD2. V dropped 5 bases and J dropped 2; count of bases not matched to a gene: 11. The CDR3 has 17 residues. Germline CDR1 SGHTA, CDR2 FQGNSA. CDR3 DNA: TGTGCCAGCAGCCCCACACCGCGGACTAGCGGACAAGAGACCCAGTACTTC. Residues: CASSPTPRTSGQETQYF.

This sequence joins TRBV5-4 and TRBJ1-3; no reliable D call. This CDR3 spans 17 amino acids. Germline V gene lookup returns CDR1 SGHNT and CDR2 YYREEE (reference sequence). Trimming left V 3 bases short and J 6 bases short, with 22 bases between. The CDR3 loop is CASSSSWVSEPENTIYF. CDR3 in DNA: TGTGCCAGCAGCTCGTCCTGGGTCAGTGAACCAGAAAACACCATATATTTT.

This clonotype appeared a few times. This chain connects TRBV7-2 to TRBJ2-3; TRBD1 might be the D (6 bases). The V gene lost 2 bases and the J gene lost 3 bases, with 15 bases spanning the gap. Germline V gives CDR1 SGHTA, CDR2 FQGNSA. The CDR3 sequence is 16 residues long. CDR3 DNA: TGTGCCAGCAGCTTAACCCCAGGGGTCGCTACAGATACGCAGTATTTT. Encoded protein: CASSLTPGVATDTQYF.

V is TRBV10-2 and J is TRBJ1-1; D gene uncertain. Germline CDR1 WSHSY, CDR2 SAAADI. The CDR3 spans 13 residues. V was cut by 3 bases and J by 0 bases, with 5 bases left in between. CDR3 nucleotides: TGCGCCAGCAGTGACTGGATGAACACTGAAGCTTTCTTT. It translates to CASSDWMNTEAFF.